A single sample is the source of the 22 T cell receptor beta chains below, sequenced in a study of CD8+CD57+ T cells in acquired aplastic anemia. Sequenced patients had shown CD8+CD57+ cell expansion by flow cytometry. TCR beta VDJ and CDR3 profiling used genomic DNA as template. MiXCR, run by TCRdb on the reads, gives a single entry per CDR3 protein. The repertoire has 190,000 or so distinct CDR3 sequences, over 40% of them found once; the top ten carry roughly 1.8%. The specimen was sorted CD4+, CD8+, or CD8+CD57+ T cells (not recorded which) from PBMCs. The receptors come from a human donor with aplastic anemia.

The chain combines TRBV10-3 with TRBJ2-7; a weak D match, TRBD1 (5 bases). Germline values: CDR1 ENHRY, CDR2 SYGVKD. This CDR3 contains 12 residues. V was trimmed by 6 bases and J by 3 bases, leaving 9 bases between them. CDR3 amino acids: CAISQTVYEQYF. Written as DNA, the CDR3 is TGTGCCATCAGCCAGACAGTCTACGAGCAGTACTTC.

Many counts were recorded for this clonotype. In DNA, the CDR3 is TGTGCCAGCAGTGAGGGGGGTACTAGGTACGAGCAGTACTTC. Translating gives CASSEGGTRYEQYF. The J gene is TRBJ2-7, the V gene TRBV25-1, with D possibly being TRBD2 (6 bases). The CDR3 consists of 14 residues. The V and J ends lost 3 bases and 4 bases respectively, with 13 bases between them. The germline V gene has CDR1 MGHDK and CDR2 SYGVNS.

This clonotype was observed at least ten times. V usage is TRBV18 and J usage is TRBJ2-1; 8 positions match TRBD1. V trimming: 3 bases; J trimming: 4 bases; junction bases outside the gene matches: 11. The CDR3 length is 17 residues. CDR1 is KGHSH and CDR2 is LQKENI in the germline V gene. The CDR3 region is CASSPALDRGLYNEQFF. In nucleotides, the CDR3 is TGTGCCAGCTCACCGGCTTTAGACAGGGGCCTTTACAATGAGCAGTTCTTC.

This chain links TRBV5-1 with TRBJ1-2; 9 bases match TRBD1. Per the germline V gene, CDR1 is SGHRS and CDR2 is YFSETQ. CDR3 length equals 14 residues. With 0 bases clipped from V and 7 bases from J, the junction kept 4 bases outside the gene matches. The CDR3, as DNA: TGCGCCAGCAGCTTGGAGGACAGGGGTGTTGGCTACACCTTC. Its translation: CASSLEDRGVGYTF. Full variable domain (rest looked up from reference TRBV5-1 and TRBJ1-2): KAGVTQTPRYLIKTRGQQVTLSCSPISGHRSVSWYQQTPGQGLQFLFEYFSETQRNKGNFPGRFSGRQFSNSRSEMNVSTLELGDSALYLCASSLEDRGVGYTFGSGTRLTVV.

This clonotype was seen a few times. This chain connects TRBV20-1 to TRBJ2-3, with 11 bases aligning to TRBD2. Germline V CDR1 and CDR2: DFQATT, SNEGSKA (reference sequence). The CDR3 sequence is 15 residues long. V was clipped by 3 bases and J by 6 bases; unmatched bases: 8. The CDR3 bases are TGCAGTGCTAGGCGTCTAGCGGGAGGCTGGGATACGCAGTATTTT. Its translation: CSARRLAGGWDTQYF.

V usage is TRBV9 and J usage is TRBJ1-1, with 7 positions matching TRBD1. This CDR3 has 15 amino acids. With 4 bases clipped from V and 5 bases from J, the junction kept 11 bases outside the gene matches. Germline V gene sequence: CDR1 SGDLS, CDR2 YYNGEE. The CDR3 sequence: CASSPRQGVRTEAFF. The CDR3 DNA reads TGTGCCAGCAGCCCCAGACAGGGCGTAAGGACTGAAGCTTTCTTT.

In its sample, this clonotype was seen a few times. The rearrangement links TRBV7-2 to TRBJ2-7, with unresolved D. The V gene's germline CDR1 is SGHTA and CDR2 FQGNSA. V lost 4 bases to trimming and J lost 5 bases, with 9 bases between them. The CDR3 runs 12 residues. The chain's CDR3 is CASSSLGHEQYF. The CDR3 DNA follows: TGTGCCAGCAGCTCCCTTGGCCACGAGCAGTACTTC.

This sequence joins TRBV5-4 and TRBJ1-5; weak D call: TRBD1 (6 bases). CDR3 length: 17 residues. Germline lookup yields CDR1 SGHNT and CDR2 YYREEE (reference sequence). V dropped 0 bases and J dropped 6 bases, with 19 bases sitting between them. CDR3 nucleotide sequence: TGTGCCAGCAGCTTGGAGAACGGGACACCCGGGAGTCAGCCCCAGCATTTT. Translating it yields CASSLENGTPGSQPQHF.

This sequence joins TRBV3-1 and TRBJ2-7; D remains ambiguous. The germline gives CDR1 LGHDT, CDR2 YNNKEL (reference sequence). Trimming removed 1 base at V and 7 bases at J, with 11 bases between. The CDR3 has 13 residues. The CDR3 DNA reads TGTGCCAGCAGCCAAGTTGCCCAAGGAGAGCAGTACTTC. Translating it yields CASSQVAQGEQYF.

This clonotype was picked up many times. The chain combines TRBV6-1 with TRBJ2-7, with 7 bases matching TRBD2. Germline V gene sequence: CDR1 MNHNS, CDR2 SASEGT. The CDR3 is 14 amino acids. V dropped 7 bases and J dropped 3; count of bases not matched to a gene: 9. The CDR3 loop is CASKRSGIGYEQYF. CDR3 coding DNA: TGTGCCAGCAAGAGAAGCGGGATCGGCTACGAGCAGTACTTC.

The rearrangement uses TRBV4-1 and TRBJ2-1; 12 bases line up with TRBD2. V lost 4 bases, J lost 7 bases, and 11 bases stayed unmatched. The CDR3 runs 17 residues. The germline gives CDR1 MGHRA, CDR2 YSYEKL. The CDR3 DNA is TGCGCCAGCAGCCGGCTCCCTCTAGCGGGGGGGCGAAATGAGCAGTTCTTC. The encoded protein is CASSRLPLAGGRNEQFF.

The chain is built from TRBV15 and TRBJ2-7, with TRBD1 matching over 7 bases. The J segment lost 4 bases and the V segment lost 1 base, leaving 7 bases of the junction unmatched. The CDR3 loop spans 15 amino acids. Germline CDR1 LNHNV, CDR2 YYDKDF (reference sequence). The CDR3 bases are TGTGCCACCAGCAGAGGTGGGACAGAGAAGTACGAGCAGTACTTC. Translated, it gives CATSRGGTEKYEQYF.

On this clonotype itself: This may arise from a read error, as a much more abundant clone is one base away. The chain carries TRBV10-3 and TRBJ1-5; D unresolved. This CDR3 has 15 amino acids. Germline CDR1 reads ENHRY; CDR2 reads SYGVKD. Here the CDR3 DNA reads TGTGCCAGCAGGATCCGGGTCTATAGCGATCAGCCCCAGCATTTT. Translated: CASRIRVYSDQPQHF.

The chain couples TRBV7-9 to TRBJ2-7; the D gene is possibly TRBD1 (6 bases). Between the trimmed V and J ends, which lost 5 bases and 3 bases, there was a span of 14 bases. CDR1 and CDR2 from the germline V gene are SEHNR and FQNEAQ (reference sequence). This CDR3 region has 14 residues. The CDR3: CASSGPGVGYEQYF. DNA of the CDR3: TGTGCCAGCAGCGGACCAGGGGTAGGCTACGAGCAGTACTTC.

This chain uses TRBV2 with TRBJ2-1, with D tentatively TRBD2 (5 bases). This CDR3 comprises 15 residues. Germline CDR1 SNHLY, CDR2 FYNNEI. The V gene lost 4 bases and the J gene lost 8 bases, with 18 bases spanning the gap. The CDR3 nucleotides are TGTGCCAGCAGTGGAGTACTCCCTGGGAGCGATGAGCAGTTCTTC. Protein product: CASSGVLPGSDEQFF.

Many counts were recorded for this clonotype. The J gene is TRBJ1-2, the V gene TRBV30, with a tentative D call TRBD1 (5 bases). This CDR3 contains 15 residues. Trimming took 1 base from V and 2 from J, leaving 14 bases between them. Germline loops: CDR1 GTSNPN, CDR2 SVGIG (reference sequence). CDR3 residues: CAWSAQRGSNYGYTF. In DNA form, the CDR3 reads TGTGCCTGGAGTGCCCAGCGGGGGAGCAACTATGGCTACACCTTC.

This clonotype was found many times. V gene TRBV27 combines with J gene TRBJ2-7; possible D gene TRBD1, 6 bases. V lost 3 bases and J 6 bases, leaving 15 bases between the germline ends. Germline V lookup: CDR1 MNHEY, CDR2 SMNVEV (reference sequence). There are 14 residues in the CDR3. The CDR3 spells CASSLWQGIPEQYF. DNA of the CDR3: TGTGCCAGCAGTTTGTGGCAGGGGATCCCCGAGCAGTACTTC.

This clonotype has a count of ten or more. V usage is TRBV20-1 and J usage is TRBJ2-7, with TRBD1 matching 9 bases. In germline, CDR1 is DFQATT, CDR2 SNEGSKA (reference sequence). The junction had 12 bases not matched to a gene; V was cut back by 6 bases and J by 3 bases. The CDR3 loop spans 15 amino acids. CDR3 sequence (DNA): TGCAGTGCCAGGGGACAGACAGGGGGTCGCTACGAGCAGTACTTC. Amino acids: CSARGQTGGRYEQYF.

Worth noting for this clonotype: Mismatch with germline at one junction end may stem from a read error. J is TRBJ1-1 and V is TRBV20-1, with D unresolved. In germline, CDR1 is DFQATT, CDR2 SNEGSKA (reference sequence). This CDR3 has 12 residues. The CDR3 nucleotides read TGCGGTGCCACCCCGGGCAACCCCAAAGCTTTCTTT. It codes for CGATPGNPKAFF.

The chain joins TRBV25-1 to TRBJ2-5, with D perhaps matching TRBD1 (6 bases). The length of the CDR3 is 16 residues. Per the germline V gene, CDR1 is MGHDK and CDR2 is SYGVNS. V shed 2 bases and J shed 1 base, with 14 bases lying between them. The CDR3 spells CASSERGKGGQETQYF. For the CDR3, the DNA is TGTGCCAGCAGTGAACGAGGTAAAGGGGGCCAAGAGACCCAGTACTTC.

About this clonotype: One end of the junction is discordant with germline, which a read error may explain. CDR3 sequence reads: CAGSFRNGWSREQYF. The CDR3 DNA reads TGTGCCGGCAGTTTTAGGAACGGATGGTCTAGGGAGCAGTACTTC. The chain uses TRBV28 and TRBJ2-7; D gene uncertain. The CDR3 spans 15 residues. Germline V gene lookup returns CDR1 MDHEN and CDR2 SYDVKM.

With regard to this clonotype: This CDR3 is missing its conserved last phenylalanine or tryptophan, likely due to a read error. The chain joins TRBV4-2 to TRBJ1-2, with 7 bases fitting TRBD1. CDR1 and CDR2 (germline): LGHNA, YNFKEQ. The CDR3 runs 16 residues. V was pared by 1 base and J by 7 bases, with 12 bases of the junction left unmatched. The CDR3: CASSQAVSLRGLGYTL. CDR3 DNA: TGTGCCAGCAGCCAAGCTGTCTCCCTTAGGGGGCTTGGCTACACCCTC.